This TCR beta chain appears in the sequencing data of a study of identical twins. Trimming took 2 bases from V and 1 from J, leaving 17 bases between them. The CDR3 consists of 18 residues. In germline, CDR1 is MGHRA, CDR2 YSYEKL. TCRdb reanalysed the 5' RACE reads using MiXCR and keeps one entry per CDR3 protein. The repertoire consists of 700,000 to 950,000 distinct CDR3 sequences, with 10% to 15% occurring once and the leading ten covering roughly 1.5%. The same sample was also used in a study of yellow fever vaccine responses in identical twins.

V is TRBV4-1 and J is TRBJ1-4; no definite D call. The clonotype comes from a woman aged 18 to 35 in good health. Input material: PBMCs. CDR3 in amino acids: CASSQKQLWGGTNEKLFF. CDR3 nucleotides: TGCGCCAGCAGCCAAAAACAGCTTTGGGGAGGAACTAATGAAAAACTGTTTTTT.